One sample yielded the 21 T cell receptor beta chains listed below, sequenced in a study of cytomegalovirus exposure and HLA in healthy donors. Primers included in the PCR were 60 Vbeta and 13 Jbeta primers. The method was immunoSEQ multiplex PCR; TCRdb's version includes in-frame clones alone and lacks a portion of them. The data show around 130,000 clones, about 69% seen once. What was sequenced was PBMCs. These receptors came from a man between 25 and 39 years old in good health and CMV-seronegative.

The chain has TRBV14 and TRBJ2-5; D may be TRBD1 (5 bases). The CDR3 contains 12 residues. The V end was cut by 3 bases, the J end by 7 bases, with 9 bases between. CDR1 SGHDN and CDR2 FVKESK come from the germline V gene. The DNA for the CDR3 is TGTGCCAGCAGCCATCCTAGGGGGACCCAGTACTTC. It encodes CASSHPRGTQYF.

The chain carries TRBV5-6 and TRBJ2-5, with D unresolved. Germline V lookup: CDR1 SGHDT, CDR2 YYEEEE. V was pared by 0 bases and J by 2 bases, with 17 bases between. CDR3 length: 17 amino acids. DNA for the CDR3: TGTGCCAGCAGCTTGGTGGATGGGCAGGCGACACAAGAGACCCAGTACTTC. Translating gives CASSLVDGQATQETQYF.

This chain uses TRBV7-9 with TRBJ1-2, with D perhaps TRBD1 (5 bases). This CDR3 spans 12 amino acids. Trimming pared 5 bases from V and 8 bases from J, leaving 12 bases between. The V gene's germline CDR1 is SEHNR and CDR2 FQNEAQ (reference sequence). The CDR3 is CASSQDIYGYTF. The CDR3 region has the DNA TGTGCCAGCAGCCAGGACATTTACGGCTACACCTTC.

This clone was counted a few times. This chain connects TRBV30 to TRBJ2-1, with D perhaps matching TRBD2 (7 bases). The V and J ends lost 3 bases and 8 bases respectively, with 11 bases between them. The CDR3 is 12 residues long. Germline assignment: CDR1 GTSNPN and CDR2 SVGIG (reference sequence). DNA for the CDR3: TGTGCCTGGAGGTTAGGGGGGGATGAGCAGTTCTTC. It yields the protein CAWRLGGDEQFF.

This clone has only a few counts. The chain is built from TRBV5-6 and TRBJ1-4; 7 bases align to TRBD1. Germline loops: CDR1 SGHDT, CDR2 YYEEEE. J lost 8 bases, V lost 0 bases, and 4 bases had no gene match. This CDR3 is 14 amino acids long. The CDR3: CASSLEGAGEKLFF. The CDR3 nucleotides read TGTGCCAGCAGCTTGGAGGGGGCCGGGGAAAAACTGTTTTTT.

The chain is built from TRBV30 and TRBJ2-3, with D possibly being TRBD1 (5 bases). The germline V gene encodes CDR1 GTSNPN and CDR2 SVGIG (reference sequence). Trimming pared 0 bases from V and 5 bases from J, leaving 9 bases between. This CDR3 comprises 13 residues. The CDR3 DNA sequence: TGTGCCTGGAGTGTACTTCAGGGAGATACGCAGTATTTT. It translates to CAWSVLQGDTQYF.

This chain uses TRBV29-1 with TRBJ2-7; TRBD1 is a possible D gene (6 bases). Trimming removed 3 bases at V and 0 bases at J, with 12 bases between. The CDR3 consists of 14 residues. Looked up from germline, CDR1 is SQVTM and CDR2 is ANQGSEA. The CDR3 DNA sequence: TGCAGCGTTGATGTCAGGGGAAACTCCTACGAGCAGTACTTC. Translated, it gives CSVDVRGNSYEQYF.

This chain uses TRBV28 with TRBJ1-1; TRBD1 is a possible D gene (5 bases). This CDR3 contains 16 residues. The germline gives CDR1 MDHEN, CDR2 SYDVKM. The V end lost 4 bases, the J end lost 6 bases, and 21 bases lay between the germline ends. Here the CDR3 reads CASSSAERGSASEAFF. CDR3 nucleotide sequence: TGTGCCAGCAGTTCGGCTGAAAGGGGTTCTGCTTCTGAAGCTTTCTTT.

In its sample, this clone was seen a few times. The chain uses TRBV28 and TRBJ1-6; D unresolved. The germline V gene has CDR1 MDHEN and CDR2 SYDVKM. CDR3 length: 14 amino acids. The V end lost 7 bases, the J end lost 6 bases, and 13 bases lay between the germline ends. CDR3: CASTPSYLNSPLHF. The DNA for the CDR3 is TGTGCCAGCACCCCCTCGTATCTTAATTCACCCCTCCACTTT.

By sample share, this clone is medium-sized. The chain is built from TRBV5-1 and TRBJ2-4; 8 bases fit TRBD1. The junction had 9 bases not matched to a gene; V was cut back by 7 bases and J by 9 bases. The length of the CDR3 is 13 residues. The germline CDR1 and CDR2 sequences are SGHRS and YFSETQ. The chain's CDR3 is CASGLGQGGIQYF. CDR3 coding DNA: TGCGCCAGCGGACTCGGACAGGGAGGCATTCAGTACTTC.

The J gene is TRBJ2-3, the V gene TRBV4-3; TRBD2 matches at 8 bases. The J segment lost 5 bases and the V segment lost 3 bases, leaving 4 bases of the junction unmatched. The CDR3 loop spans 14 amino acids. Germline-derived CDR1 and CDR2 are LGHNA and YSLEER. The chain's CDR3 is CASSQAGGGDTQYF. CDR3 coding DNA: TGCGCCAGCAGCCAGGCGGGGGGTGGAGATACGCAGTATTTT.

This clone was detected only a few times. V is TRBV28 and J is TRBJ2-7, with D perhaps matching TRBD1 (6 bases). Germline-derived CDR1 and CDR2 are MDHEN and SYDVKM. Trimming left V 10 bases short and J 2 bases short, with 15 bases between. The CDR3 spans 13 residues. The CDR3 nucleotides read TGTGCCATAAGGGGGACCCGGGCCTACGAGCAGTACTTC. It translates to CAIRGTRAYEQYF. Supplemented by reference TRBV28 and TRBJ2-7, the full variable domain reads DVKVTQSSRYLVKRTGEKVFLECVQDMDHENMFWYRQDPGLGLRLIYFSYDVKMKEKGDIPEGYSVSREKKERFSLILESASTNQTSMYLCAIRGTRAYEQYFGPGTRLTVT.

This clone was recorded once. The genes are TRBV19 and TRBJ1-1, with TRBD1 matching 10 bases. The V gene end was trimmed by 6 bases and the J gene end by 5 bases; junction bases not matched to a gene: 9. The CDR3 has 15 amino acids. CDR1 is LNHDA and CDR2 is SQIVND in the germline V gene (reference sequence). CDR3 residues: CASSENGQGGTEAFF. CDR3 coding DNA: TGTGCCAGTAGCGAAAACGGACAGGGGGGAACTGAAGCTTTCTTT.

This chain uses TRBV28 with TRBJ2-7; tentatively, D is TRBD1 (5 bases). CDR1 is MDHEN, CDR2 SYDVKM, per germline. The V and J ends lost 1 base and 4 bases respectively, with 11 bases between them. The CDR3 totals 14 residues. CDR3 loop: CASSLLGRAYEQYF. The CDR3 DNA follows: TGTGCCAGCAGTTTATTAGGCAGGGCATACGAGCAGTACTTC.

The table lists this clone with a few counts. Additional DNA sequences in this sample encode the identical CDR3. This chain joins TRBV5-1 and TRBJ2-5, with a weak D call TRBD1 (6 bases). There are 13 residues in the CDR3. V shed 0 bases and J shed 3 bases, with 6 bases lying between them. CDR1 and CDR2 from the germline V gene are SGHRS and YFSETQ. CDR3 nucleotide sequence: TGCGCCAGCAGCTTGGGGACAGAAGAGACCCAGTACTTC. Protein product: CASSLGTEETQYF. The whole variable domain, filled in from reference TRBV5-1 and TRBJ2-5, reads KAGVTQTPRYLIKTRGQQVTLSCSPISGHRSVSWYQQTPGQGLQFLFEYFSETQRNKGNFPGRFSGRQFSNSRSEMNVSTLELGDSALYLCASSLGTEETQYFGPGTRLLVL.

A note on this clone: Other nucleotide sequences in the sample specify the same CDR3. The gene calls are TRBV6-1 and TRBJ1-5; D call uncertain. CDR1 and CDR2 from the germline V gene are MNHNS and SASEGT. V was shortened by 0 bases and J by 2 bases, with 11 bases between the two germline ends. This CDR3 has 16 residues. The CDR3 loop is CASSEAGAVGNQPQHF. Written as DNA, the CDR3 is TGTGCCAGCAGTGAAGCGGGCGCAGTCGGCAATCAGCCCCAGCATTTT.

This clone was seen a handful of times. The chain joins TRBV15 to TRBJ2-1, with D maybe TRBD1 (6 bases). CDR3 length: 13 residues. The V and J ends lost 6 bases and 6 bases respectively, with 12 bases between them. From germline, CDR1 is LNHNV and CDR2 YYDKDF (reference sequence). For the CDR3, the DNA is TGTGCCACCAGTCACAGGGCGGGCAATGAGCAGTTCTTC. Translation gives CATSHRAGNEQFF.

The genes are TRBV19 and TRBJ2-1; the match to TRBD1 covers 10 bases. The germline V gene has CDR1 LNHDA and CDR2 SQIVND (reference sequence). This CDR3 is built from 18 residues. Trimming took 3 bases from V and 7 from J; bases not matched to a gene: 15. The CDR3 protein is CASSIRNGTGVFGNEQFF. In nucleotides, the CDR3 is TGTGCCAGTAGTATTAGGAACGGGACAGGGGTTTTTGGGAATGAGCAGTTCTTC.

The V and J genes are TRBV4-1 and TRBJ2-3; no clear D. This CDR3 contains 13 residues. The V end was cut by 0 bases, the J end by 6 bases, with 7 bases between. CDR1 and CDR2 from the germline V gene are MGHRA and YSYEKL. CDR3 amino acids: CASSQDFRDTQYF. CDR3 DNA: TGCGCCAGCAGCCAAGATTTCCGTGATACGCAGTATTTT.

The genes are TRBV5-1 and TRBJ1-1, with 7 bases matching TRBD1. CDR3 length: 16 residues. The germline V gene encodes CDR1 SGHRS and CDR2 YFSETQ. The V gene end was trimmed by 0 bases and the J gene end by 0 bases; junction bases not matched to a gene: 5. CDR3 DNA: TGCGCCAGCAGCTTGGAGGGGGCCATCATGAACACTGAAGCTTTCTTT. Translating it yields CASSLEGAIMNTEAFF.

The chain recombines TRBV7-9 with TRBJ1-6; 8 bases map to TRBD1. The CDR3 length is 15 residues. V lost 5 bases, J lost 8 bases, and 8 bases stayed unmatched. In germline, CDR1 is SEHNR, CDR2 FQNEAQ (reference sequence). DNA for the CDR3: TGTGCCAGCAGCGCCTCAGGGGGCGCCTATTCACCCCTCCACTTT. It specifies CASSASGGAYSPLHF.